The clone carrying this TCR beta chain occurred once. The data were obtained in a study of blood T cell repertoires in COVID-19. CDR3 size: 13 residues. V was trimmed by 4 bases and J by 7 bases, leaving 10 bases between them. The germline V gene has CDR1 WSHSY and CDR2 SAAADI. Original data processing: Counts of nucleated cells, estimated from reference gene primer amplification, were obtained. The table came from immunoSEQ multiplex PCR; TCRdb's copy has only in-frame clones and leaves some out. The V and J calls and the clone size are those of that table, but D and trimming were determined from the DNA. The sample has about 250,000 clones, around nine tenths seen once.

The chain combines TRBV10-2 with TRBJ1-4; D is uncertain. Sequencing input: peripheral blood. The sequence was obtained from a man older than 75 with acute or convalescent COVID-19. For the CDR3, the DNA is TGCGCCAGCAGTGGTGGTAGTGGTGAAAAACTGTTTTTT. Protein sequence: CASSGGSGEKLFF.